One TCR beta chain is described in this entry. V gave up 5 bases and J gave up 6 bases; unmatched junction bases: 4. The CDR3 is 13 amino acids. Germline lookup yields CDR1 MNHEY and CDR2 SVGAGI. These data belong to a study of blood T cell repertoires in COVID-19. Study-wide background: Some COVID-19 samples were acute and others convalescent; all came from the United States, Italy and Spain. T cells, B-cell-depleted T cells, or PBMCs supplied cDNA or gDNA.

In the original analysis: Reference gene primer amplification gave nucleated cell count estimates. The data were produced by immunoSEQ multiplex PCR, yet TCRdb's version contains in-frame clones alone and is incomplete. V, J and clone size are those of that table, while D and trimming were read from the DNA. Of around 30,000 clones in the sample, 75% to 90% were seen once. The sequenced sample was peripheral blood. The chain links TRBV6-5 to TRBJ2-3; 8 bases line up with TRBD1. The TCR was taken from a human donor in a cohort sampled during active COVID-19. The CDR3 region has the DNA TGTGCCAGCAGTAGGGACAGGCAGGATACGCAGTATTTT. It encodes CASSRDRQDTQYF.